The sequence of this T cell receptor beta chain was determined in a study of cytomegalovirus exposure and HLA in healthy donors. Overall study results and limits: Among TCR sequences, most were rare, though some public TCRs appeared in many donors. Researchers reported in a later analysis that a missense DCLRE1C variant was tied to TCR beta V- and J-gene trimming.

When sampled, the donors appeared nominally healthy, though they likely had unrecorded immune exposures. The CDR3 is made up of 15 amino acids. V lost 5 bases, J lost 6 bases, and 7 bases stayed unmatched. The germline CDR1 and CDR2 sequences are LNHDA and SQIVND (reference sequence). As to this clone: Its specificity is unknown.

With 60 Vbeta and 13 Jbeta primers, the PCR was carried out. Repertoires were generated with immunoSEQ multiplex PCR, while TCRdb's copy carries only in-frame clones and drops some. The sample contains around 130,000 clones, approximately 65% of which appear only once. The chain is built from TRBV19 and TRBJ2-1; 10 nucleotides match TRBD2. Source material: PBMCs. The source of this sequence is a woman in her sixties or seventies in good health and CMV-seronegative. CDR3 region: CASSGGTSEVNEQFF. For the CDR3, the DNA is TGTGCCAGTAGTGGCGGGACTAGCGAAGTCAATGAGCAGTTCTTC. The full variable domain, its missing parts supplied by reference TRBV19 and TRBJ2-1, is DGGITQSPKYLFRKEGQNVTLSCEQNLNHDAMYWYRQDPGQGLRLIYYSQIVNDFQKGDIAEGYSVSREKKESFPLTVTSAQKNPTAFYLCASSGGTSEVNEQFFGPGTRLTVL.